The 32 T cell receptor beta chains in this list originate from one sample, sequenced in a study of CD8+ T cells in alopecia areata. cDNA serving as the sequencing template came from extracted, reverse transcribed RNA. Assay: immunoSEQ multiplex PCR; the TCRdb copy retains only in-frame clones and omits some. Among around 210,000 clones listed, less than 65% were seen once. Treatment described: oral pan-JAK inhibitor, 5-10 mg twice daily. The specimen was CD4+ T cells sorted from blood, collected at week 4, from a patient treated with tofacitinib. The source is a human donor with alopecia areata.

This clone has a handful of counts. The chain uses TRBV29-1 and TRBJ2-5; D call uncertain. This CDR3 spans 13 amino acids. The germline CDR1 and CDR2 sequences are SQVTM and ANQGSEA. The V and J ends lost 1 base and 3 bases respectively, with 9 bases between them. CDR3 protein: CSVEGRLKETQYF. In nucleotides, the CDR3 is TGCAGCGTTGAAGGTAGATTGAAAGAGACCCAGTACTTC.

The J gene is TRBJ2-2, the V gene TRBV4-3; D gene uncertain. The germline V and J ends were trimmed by 2 bases and 0 bases, with 7 bases remaining between them. Germline values: CDR1 LGHNA, CDR2 YSLEER. The CDR3 extends over 15 amino acids. The CDR3: CASSQLPANTGELFF. CDR3 DNA sequence: TGCGCCAGCAGCCAACTTCCAGCGAACACCGGGGAGCTGTTTTTT.

This chain uses TRBV29-1 with TRBJ2-7; D tentatively fits TRBD1 or TRBD2 (5 bases each). This CDR3 has 12 amino acids. Trimming cost V 7 bases and J 2 bases, with 12 bases left between them. Germline V lookup: CDR1 SQVTM, CDR2 ANQGSEA. CDR3 DNA: TGCAGCGCTGGGGACGGTCCCTACGAGCAGTACTTC. This encodes CSAGDGPYEQYF.

This chain connects TRBV20-1 to TRBJ2-1; 7 bases match TRBD2. Unmatched junction bases numbered 9, after V lost 6 bases and J lost 13 bases. The length of the CDR3 is 11 residues. Germline CDR1 is DFQATT and CDR2 is SNEGSKA (reference sequence). CDR3: CSAGPTSSQFF. CDR3 DNA sequence: TGCAGTGCCGGACCGACTAGCTCTCAGTTCTTC.

J is TRBJ2-3 and V is TRBV5-1; no reliable D call. CDR1 SGHRS and CDR2 YFSETQ come from the germline V gene. The CDR3 covers 12 residues. Trimming stripped 4 bases from V and 3 bases from J, with 6 bases between. Here the CDR3 reads CASSNPTDTQYF. CDR3 coding DNA: TGCGCCAGCAGCAACCCTACAGATACGCAGTATTTT.

V usage is TRBV10-3 and J usage is TRBJ1-1; 8 nucleotides agree with TRBD1. V dropped 10 bases and J dropped 1; count of bases not matched to a gene: 5. The CDR3 runs 13 residues. CDR1 and CDR2 from the germline V gene are ENHRY and SYGVKD. For the CDR3, the DNA is TGTGCCAGCAGGGGGCGCGAGAACACTGAAGCTTTCTTT. Its translation: CASRGRENTEAFF.

The chain is built from TRBV15 and TRBJ2-7; D may be TRBD1 (6 bases). Trimming took 0 bases from V and 9 from J, leaving 9 bases between them. There are 12 residues in the CDR3. CDR1 and CDR2 from the germline V gene are LNHNV and YYDKDF (reference sequence). The CDR3 loop reads CATSRDQTGQYF. The CDR3 region has the DNA TGTGCCACCAGCAGAGACCAGACAGGGCAGTACTTC.

The rearrangement links TRBV9 to TRBJ1-6, with a weak D call TRBD1 (6 bases). This CDR3 is 13 amino acids long. Trimming took off 3 bases at V and 9 bases at J, with 10 bases between the two ends. Germline CDR1 is SGDLS and CDR2 is YYNGEE. As DNA, the CDR3 is TGTGCCAGCAGCGAGGGGGGGTCTTCACCCCTCCACTTT. Translation: CASSEGGSSPLHF.

As concerns this clone: With a much larger clone just one base away, this may be a read error. This chain joins TRBV11-3 and TRBJ2-5; unclear D gene. CDR3 size: 13 residues. V shed 1 base and J shed 0 bases, with 3 bases lying between them. Germline CDR1 and CDR2: SGHNT and YENEEA. The chain's CDR3 is CASSLGDQETQYF. CDR3 DNA sequence: TGTGCCAGCAGCTTAGGGGACCAAGAGACCCAGTACTTC.

This CDR3 is CASSLNAVLANVLTF. Here the CDR3 DNA reads TGCGCCAGCAGCTTGAACGCAGTTCTAGCCAACGTCCTGACTTTC. This chain uses TRBV5-1 with TRBJ2-6, with D uncertain. The CDR3 runs to 15 residues. Trimming pared 1 base from V and 7 bases from J, leaving 12 bases between. From germline, CDR1 is SGHRS and CDR2 YFSETQ.

V is TRBV19 and J is TRBJ1-6, with TRBD1 identical over 9 bases. After removal of 6 bases from V and 7 bases from J, the junction contained 7 bases not matched to a gene. Per the germline V gene, CDR1 is LNHDA and CDR2 is SQIVND (reference sequence). CDR3 size: 15 residues. The chain's CDR3 is CASSPYGQGNSPLHF. DNA for the CDR3: TGTGCCAGTAGCCCATATGGACAGGGGAATTCACCCCTCCACTTT.

V usage is TRBV7-2 and J usage is TRBJ2-1; the D is unclear. The CDR3 extends over 13 amino acids. With 3 bases removed from V and 7 bases from J, the gap between germline ends came to 10 bases. Germline CDR1 reads SGHTA; CDR2 reads FQGNSA. CDR3 residues: CASSFQYRNEQFF. CDR3 nucleotide sequence: TGTGCCAGCAGCTTTCAGTACCGGAATGAGCAGTTCTTC.

This clone was found a few times. The chain combines TRBV5-4 with TRBJ2-7, with 10 bases identical to TRBD1. The CDR3 has 14 amino acids. The germline V gene has CDR1 SGHNT and CDR2 YYREEE (reference sequence). The trim removed 3 bases at V and 4 bases at J, leaving 4 bases unmatched. The CDR3 is CASSYRDRGYEQYF. For the CDR3, the DNA is TGTGCCAGCAGCTACCGGGACAGGGGATACGAGCAGTACTTC.

CDR3 residues: CAWSRTLTEAFF. The DNA for the CDR3 is TGTGCCTGGAGTCGAACCCTCACTGAAGCTTTCTTT. The V gene is TRBV30, the J gene TRBJ1-1; the D is unclear. This CDR3 contains 12 residues. Trimming took off 2 bases at V and 4 bases at J, with 8 bases between the two ends. Germline V gene sequence: CDR1 GTSNPN, CDR2 SVGIG (reference sequence).

The V call is TRBV5-4, the J call TRBJ2-7; 9 positions agree with TRBD1. The CDR3 totals 15 residues. The trim removed 4 bases at V and 2 bases at J, leaving 7 bases unmatched. Germline CDR1 and CDR2: SGHNT and YYREEE (reference sequence). CDR3 nucleotide sequence: TGTGCCAGCAGCCGTGACCGGGACAGGGCCTACGAGCAGTACTTC. Its protein product is CASSRDRDRAYEQYF.

The rearrangement uses TRBV5-4 and TRBJ1-2; D is possibly TRBD1 (6 bases). CDR1 and CDR2 (germline): SGHNT, YYREEE (reference sequence). The CDR3 runs 17 residues. Trimming shortened V by 5 bases and J by 0 bases, and 20 bases separated the two germline ends. The CDR3 coding sequence is TGTGCCAGCAGTGCCGGGGGCGGCCAGGGAGCTAACTATGGCTACACCTTC. This codes for CASSAGGGQGANYGYTF. Full variable domain (outside the CDR3, taken from reference TRBV5-4 and TRBJ1-2): ETGVTQSPTHLIKTRGQQVTLRCSSQSGHNTVSWYQQALGQGPQFIFQYYREEENGRGNFPPRFSGLQFPNYSSELNVNALELDDSALYLCASSAGGGQGANYGYTFGSGTRLTVV.

The chain employs TRBV29-1 and TRBJ2-7, with 7 bases lining up with TRBD1. The CDR3 covers 12 residues. CDR1 SQVTM and CDR2 ANQGSEA come from the germline V gene. V lost 4 bases and J lost 2; bases outside the gene matches: 2. CDR3 region: CSVAGGTYEQYF. Here the CDR3 DNA reads TGCAGCGTTGCAGGGGGAACCTACGAGCAGTACTTC.

The chain has TRBV4-1 and TRBJ1-2; 7 bases map to TRBD1. This CDR3 is 16 amino acids long. The germline V gene has CDR1 MGHRA and CDR2 YSYEKL. Unmatched junction bases numbered 10, after V lost 4 bases and J lost 2 bases. In DNA, the CDR3 is TGCGCCAGCAGCCGAGCCCAAAGGGGGCAGAACTATGGCTACACCTTC. This gives the protein CASSRAQRGQNYGYTF.

The chain is built from TRBV7-2 and TRBJ1-1; D is possibly TRBD1 (5 bases). Germline CDR1 SGHTA, CDR2 FQGNSA. Trimming took off 7 bases at V and 3 bases at J, with 12 bases between the two ends. The CDR3 has 13 residues. CDR3 nucleotides: TGTGCCAGCACATCCGGGGGGGACACTGAAGCTTTCTTT. It encodes CASTSGGDTEAFF.

This rearrangement joins TRBV29-1 to TRBJ2-1, with 12 bases aligning to TRBD2. V shed 6 bases and J 9 bases; nucleotides not matched to a gene: 9. The length of the CDR3 is 14 residues. Germline CDR1 and CDR2: SQVTM and ANQGSEA. CDR3 sequence (DNA): TGCAGCGTCGCTAGCGGGGGGGCCCGGACTGAGCAGTTCTTC. Protein: CSVASGGARTEQFF.

The chain carries TRBV7-2 and TRBJ2-6, with a possible D match to TRBD1 (5 bases). V lost 5 bases and J 0 bases, leaving 8 bases between the germline ends. Germline V CDR1 and CDR2: SGHTA, FQGNSA. This CDR3 region has 15 residues. The CDR3 coding sequence is TGTGCCAGCAGCCGACAGTTCTCTGGGGCCAACGTCCTGACTTTC. Residues: CASSRQFSGANVLTF.

The chain employs TRBV7-9 and TRBJ1-5; possibly TRBD1 for D (5 bases). Trimming pared 4 bases from V and 1 base from J, leaving 8 bases between. Germline CDR1 and CDR2: SEHNR and FQNEAQ (reference sequence). CDR3 length: 14 residues. The CDR3 protein is CASSSRDSNQPQHF. The CDR3 DNA follows: TGTGCCAGCAGCTCCCGGGACAGCAATCAGCCCCAGCATTTT. Looking up the rest from reference TRBV7-9 and TRBJ1-5 gives the full variable domain: DTGVSQNPRHKITKRGQNVTFRCDPISEHNRLYWYRQTLGQGPEFLTYFQNEAQLEKSRLLSDRFSAERPKGSFSTLEIQRTEQGDSAMYLCASSSRDSNQPQHFGDGTRLSIL.

In DNA form, the CDR3 reads TGTGCCAGCAGCTCCGTGCTAGAGGAAAATTCACCCCTCCACTTT. This codes for CASSSVLEENSPLHF. This chain links TRBV11-2 with TRBJ1-6, with unresolved D. V gave up 4 bases and J gave up 7 bases, with 14 bases separating them. Germline assignment: CDR1 SGHAT and CDR2 FQNNGV. This CDR3 contains 15 residues.

A single count supports this clone. This chain links TRBV11-2 with TRBJ2-7, with 8 bases lining up with TRBD1. CDR1 SGHAT and CDR2 FQNNGV come from the germline V gene. The CDR3 extends over 14 amino acids. The V gene end was trimmed by 1 base and the J gene end by 4 bases; junction bases not matched to a gene: 3. In nucleotides, the CDR3 is TGTGCCAGCAGCTTAGCAGGGGGCGGTTACGAGCAGTACTTC. Translated, it gives CASSLAGGGYEQYF.

The genes are TRBV2 and TRBJ1-6; D not certain. From germline, CDR1 is SNHLY and CDR2 FYNNEI. The V end was cut by 8 bases, the J end by 7 bases, with 21 bases between. This CDR3 spans 16 amino acids. This chain's CDR3 is CASGGEGSSGNSPLHF. The CDR3 DNA sequence: TGTGCCAGCGGTGGGGAGGGTTCTTCGGGGAATTCACCCCTCCACTTT.

On this clone: Other DNA sequences in this specimen translate into the identical CDR3. The chain links TRBV30 to TRBJ1-2, with no clear D. Per the germline V gene, CDR1 is GTSNPN and CDR2 is SVGIG (reference sequence). V lost 2 bases and J lost 2, with 3 bases in between. This CDR3 is built from 11 residues. The chain's CDR3 is CAWSSNYGYTF. CDR3 nucleotide sequence: TGTGCCTGGAGTTCCAACTATGGCTACACCTTC.

The chain links TRBV7-3 to TRBJ2-3; perhaps TRBD2 as D (6 bases). Trimming left V 3 bases short and J 2 bases short, with 9 bases between. Looked up from germline, CDR1 is SGHTA and CDR2 is FQGTGA. The CDR3 covers 14 residues. The CDR3 DNA reads as TGTGCCAGCAGCTTCCGGGACTCCACAGATACGCAGTATTTT. This codes for CASSFRDSTDTQYF.

The chain couples TRBV29-1 to TRBJ1-1, with 11 positions matching TRBD1. The V gene end was trimmed by 7 bases and the J gene end by 6 bases; junction bases not matched to a gene: 7. Germline V CDR1 and CDR2: SQVTM, ANQGSEA. This CDR3 has 13 residues. Here the CDR3 DNA reads TGCAGCGGAGCCGGACAGGGGGCTTCTGAAGCTTTCTTT. This encodes CSGAGQGASEAFF.

V usage is TRBV5-6 and J usage is TRBJ1-1; weak D call: TRBD1 (6 bases). Germline CDR1 SGHDT, CDR2 YYEEEE. CDR3 size: 13 residues. Trimming removed 0 bases at V and 11 bases at J, with 14 bases between. The CDR3 region is CASSLASGTRAFF. Here the CDR3 DNA reads TGTGCCAGCAGCTTGGCCTCCGGGACAAGGGCTTTCTTT.

The chain is built from TRBV6-5 and TRBJ2-3; D remains ambiguous. There are 12 residues in the CDR3. The V end lost 5 bases, the J end lost 6 bases, and 9 bases lay between the germline ends. Germline V gene sequence: CDR1 MNHEY, CDR2 SVGAGI. The CDR3 is CASSQTVDTQYF. Here the CDR3 DNA reads TGTGCCAGCAGTCAAACAGTGGATACGCAGTATTTT.

The chain combines TRBV7-9 with TRBJ1-1; perhaps TRBD1 as D (5 bases). The CDR3 sequence is 15 residues long. V was shortened by 6 bases and J by 5 bases, with 19 bases between the two germline ends. Germline V gene data show CDR1 as SEHNR and CDR2 as FQNEAQ (reference sequence). The CDR3 is CASRLSGPRVTEAFF. CDR3 nucleotide sequence: TGTGCCAGCAGGCTTAGTGGCCCCAGGGTAACTGAAGCTTTCTTT.

V usage is TRBV7-9 and J usage is TRBJ2-1; the match to TRBD1 covers 7 bases. CDR1 and CDR2 from the germline V gene are SEHNR and FQNEAQ (reference sequence). J lost 7 bases, V lost 5 bases, and 2 bases had no gene match. CDR3 length: 12 residues. Here the CDR3 DNA reads TGTGCCAGCAGCCGCAGGGGGAATGAGCAGTTCTTC. It is translated as CASSRRGNEQFF. Complete variable domain (other parts from reference TRBV7-9 and TRBJ2-1): DTGVSQNPRHKITKRGQNVTFRCDPISEHNRLYWYRQTLGQGPEFLTYFQNEAQLEKSRLLSDRFSAERPKGSFSTLEIQRTEQGDSAMYLCASSRRGNEQFFGPGTRLTVL.